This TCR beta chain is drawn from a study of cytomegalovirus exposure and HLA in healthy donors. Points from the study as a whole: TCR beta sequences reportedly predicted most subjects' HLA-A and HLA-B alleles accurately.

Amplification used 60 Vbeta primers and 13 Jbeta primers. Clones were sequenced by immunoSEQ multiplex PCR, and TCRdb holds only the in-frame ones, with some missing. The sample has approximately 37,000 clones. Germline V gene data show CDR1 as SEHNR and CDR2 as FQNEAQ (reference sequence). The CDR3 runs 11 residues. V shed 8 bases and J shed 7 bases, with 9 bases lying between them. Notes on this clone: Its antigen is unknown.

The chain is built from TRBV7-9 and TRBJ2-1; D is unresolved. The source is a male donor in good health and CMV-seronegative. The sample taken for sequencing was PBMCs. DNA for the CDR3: TGTGCCAGCGGTCTCGGTAATGAGCAGTTCTTC. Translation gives CASGLGNEQFF.